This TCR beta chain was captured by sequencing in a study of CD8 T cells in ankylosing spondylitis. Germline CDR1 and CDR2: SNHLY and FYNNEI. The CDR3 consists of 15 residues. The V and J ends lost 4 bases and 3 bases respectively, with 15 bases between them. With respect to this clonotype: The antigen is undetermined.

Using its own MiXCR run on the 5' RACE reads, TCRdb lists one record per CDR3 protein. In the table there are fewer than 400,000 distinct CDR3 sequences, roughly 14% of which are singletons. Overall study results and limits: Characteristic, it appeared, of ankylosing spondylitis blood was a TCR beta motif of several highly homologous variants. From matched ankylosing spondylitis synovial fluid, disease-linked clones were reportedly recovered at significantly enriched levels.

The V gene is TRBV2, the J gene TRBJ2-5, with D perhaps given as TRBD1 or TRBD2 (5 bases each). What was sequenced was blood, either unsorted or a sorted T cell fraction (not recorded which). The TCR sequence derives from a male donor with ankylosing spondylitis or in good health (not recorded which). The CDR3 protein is CASSVGWQGEETQYF. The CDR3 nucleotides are TGTGCCAGCAGTGTGGGGTGGCAGGGAGAAGAGACCCAGTACTTC.